This section outlines one T cell receptor (beta chain) sequence together with its context. The antigen remains unidentified. A multiplex PCR was run with 60 Vbeta primers and 13 Jbeta primers. The repertoire was sequenced with immunoSEQ multiplex PCR; TCRdb's copy has only in-frame clones and lacks some. The repertoire holds about 89,000 clones, with 76% as singletons. This sample was taken from a study of cytomegalovirus exposure and HLA in healthy donors. All donors participated as healthy donors of bone marrow. Study findings and constraints: TCR beta V- and J-gene trimming was later associated with a missense DCLRE1C variant. Presence/absence results assume similar sequencing depth per donor, which may not hold.

This clonotype originated in a male donor in good health and CMV-seronegative. Sequencing was done on a sample of PBMCs.

The CDR3 is CASSLLHSNQPQHF. As DNA, the CDR3 is TGTGCCAGCAGTTTATTACATAGCAATCAGCCCCAGCATTTT. The V and J genes are TRBV6-6 and TRBJ1-5; no clear D. Trimming cost V 4 bases and J 0 bases, with 7 bases left between them. The CDR3 contains 14 residues. CDR1 is MNHNY and CDR2 is SVGAGI in the germline V gene (reference sequence).